This T cell receptor beta chain originates from a study of blood T cell repertoires in COVID-19. On the study more broadly: Whether acute or convalescent, the COVID-19 samples came from the United States, Italy and Spain.

Assay: immunoSEQ multiplex PCR; the TCRdb copy retains only in-frame clones and omits some. Among roughly 200,000 clones listed, 82% were seen once. The ends were cut back, 6 bases at V and 0 bases at J, with 14 bases in the middle. CDR1 is KGHSH and CDR2 is LQKENI in the germline V gene. The CDR3 runs 15 residues. The J gene is TRBJ1-1, the V gene TRBV18; D is perhaps TRBD1 (5 bases). Sequencing was done on a sample of PBMCs or T cells enriched from blood (not recorded which). The sequence derives from a woman aged 55-70 years with acute COVID-19. CDR3 protein: CASSPTRVLNTEAFF. The CDR3 coding sequence is TGTGCCAGCTCTCCAACCAGGGTCCTGAACACTGAAGCTTTCTTT.